Listed below are T cell receptor beta chains from one sample, sequenced in a study of blood T cells in healthy people across ages. In TCRdb, the 5' RACE reads were re-called with MiXCR into one record per CDR3 protein. The data hold 500,000 to 700,000 distinct CDR3 sequences, with roughly 31% observed a single time. Source material: blood. The receptor source for this set is a woman aged 80 or over in good health. Both conserved end residues are part of each CDR3. Fields, in order: V gene, clone size, J gene, CDR3 length, D gene, CDR3 protein, CDR3 DNA. D genes are given only for firm matches. Size is stated for part of the rows, as once, few or many counts, or as a class when the clone is expanded.

>TRBV3-1|many|TRBJ2-7|15|NA
CASSQEWGSPYEQYF
TGTGCCAGCAGCCAAGAGTGGGGAAGTCCGTACGAGCAGTACTTC
>TRBV7-2|NA|TRBJ2-1|12|TRBD2
CASSLLAGESFF
TGTGCCAGCAGCTTACTAGCGGGAGAATCGTTCTTC
>TRBV20-1|NA|TRBJ2-5|13|NA
CSAPIGPQETQYF
TGCAGTGCTCCTATCGGGCCTCAAGAGACCCAGTACTTC
>TRBV19|NA|TRBJ2-7|13|NA
CASSFLGNDEQYF
TGTGCCAGTAGTTTTTTGGGGAATGACGAGCAGTACTTC
>TRBV20-1|many|TRBJ1-2|16|TRBD1
CSARDTRQGPNYGYTF
TGCAGTGCTAGAGATACGCGACAGGGCCCTAACTATGGCTACACCTTC
>TRBV5-1|few|TRBJ1-4|15|NA
CASSLEGRTNEKLFF
TGCGCCAGCAGCTTAGAAGGCAGAACTAATGAAAAACTGTTTTTT
>TRBV7-9|many|TRBJ1-6|14|NA
CASSLTTDNSPLHF
TGTGCCAGCAGCTTGACAACGGACAATTCACCCCTCCACTTT
>TRBV7-3|many|TRBJ1-2|13|TRBD1
CASSPDRDLAYTF
TGTGCCAGCAGCCCTGACAGGGATCTGGCCTACACCTTC
>TRBV10-3|NA|TRBJ1-1|14|NA
CAISEEAKNTEAFF
TGTGCCATCAGTGAGGAGGCCAAGAACACTGAAGCTTTCTTT
>TRBV7-6|many|TRBJ1-2|15|TRBD1
CASSPGTGGYYGYTF
TGTGCCAGCAGCCCTGGGACAGGGGGCTACTATGGCTACACCTTC
>TRBV1|NA|TRBJ2-2|21|NA
CTSSLTRVLAGGLANTGELFF
TGCACCAGCAGTCTTACTCGAGTACTAGCGGGGGGCCTTGCGAACACCGGGGAGCTGTTTTTT
>TRBV7-2|NA|TRBJ1-1|14|NA
CASSLDGRGWEAFF
TGTGCCAGCAGCTTAGACGGCCGGGGCTGGGAAGCTTTCTTT
>TRBV21-1|many|TRBJ2-5|17|NA
CASSIRRSDVVAWAQYF
TGTGCCAGCAGCATACGGCGGTCCGATGTAGTCGCATGGGCCCAGTACTTC
>TRBV5-1|many|TRBJ2-1|14|NA
CASSTNREYNEQFF
TGCGCCAGCAGCACAAACCGGGAGTACAATGAGCAGTTCTTC
>TRBV28|NA|TRBJ2-7|15|TRBD1
CASSFLGQGFYEQYF
TGTGCCAGCAGTTTTTTGGGACAGGGTTTCTACGAGCAGTACTTC
>TRBV24-1|NA|TRBJ1-4|13|NA
CATSDFRDEKLFF
TGTGCCACCAGTGATTTTAGGGACGAAAAACTGTTTTTT
>TRBV7-9|NA|TRBJ2-1|15|TRBD1
CASSLAGTGLDEQFF
TGTGCCAGCAGCTTAGCAGGGACAGGGCTCGATGAGCAGTTCTTC
>TRBV20-1|NA|TRBJ2-3|13|NA
CSAGDRYTDTQYF
TGCAGTGCCGGGGACCGATACACAGATACGCAGTATTTT
>TRBV7-2|many|TRBJ1-2|14|NA
CASSLDRVSNGYTF
TGTGCCAGCAGCTTAGACAGGGTGTCGAATGGCTACACCTTC
>TRBV7-9|NA|TRBJ1-2|16|TRBD1
CASSLAPRTGAYGYTF
TGTGCCAGCAGCTTAGCCCCCAGGACAGGGGCCTATGGCTACACCTTC
>TRBV15|many|TRBJ2-5|15|NA
CATSRPRTGQETQYF
TGTGCCACCAGCAGACCTCGAACTGGTCAAGAGACCCAGTACTTC
>TRBV5-6|NA|TRBJ2-7|14|NA
CASSWLPRAYEQYF
TGTGCCAGCAGCTGGCTGCCTCGGGCCTACGAGCAGTACTTC
>TRBV29-1|many|TRBJ2-7|11|NA
CSVEDVYEQYF
TGCAGCGTTGAAGATGTATACGAGCAGTACTTC
>TRBV6-1|many|TRBJ2-1|14|NA
CASHRNSPSNEQFF
TGTGCCAGCCATAGGAACAGCCCTAGCAATGAGCAGTTCTTC
>TRBV20-1|many|TRBJ2-3|13|NA
CSARMGSTDTQYF
TGCAGTGCCCGAATGGGTAGCACAGATACGCAGTATTTT
>TRBV10-3|NA|TRBJ1-3|13|NA
CASTQGSGNTIYF
TGTGCCTCGACACAGGGCTCTGGAAACACCATATATTTT
>TRBV5-6|many|TRBJ2-5|14|NA
CASSLDDRKETQYF
TGTGCCAGCAGCTTGGATGACCGGAAAGAGACCCAGTACTTC
>TRBV5-1|few|TRBJ1-1|17|NA
CASSLDGSGILNTEAFF
TGCGCCAGCAGCTTGGATGGGTCAGGGATTTTGAACACTGAAGCTTTCTTT
>TRBV12-3/TRBV12-4|NA|TRBJ2-1|14|NA
CASSPIRGPDEQFF
TGTGCCAGCAGCCCCATCCGGGGTCCTGATGAGCAGTTCTTC